The 13 T cell receptor beta chains below come from one sample, sequenced in a study of blood T cells in healthy people across ages (dated by TCRdb to between 2014 and 2016). Receptors were amplified or captured by 5' RACE. These reads were obtained on an Illumina HiSeq 2500. A second PCR of about 7 to 12 cycles was performed with a sample-barcoded 5' primer and a J-beta primer mix. TCRdb trimmed the raw reads at Q25, called clones with MiXCR and kept productive beta chains. CDR3 protein sequences are deduplicated, and each keeps its most common genes and DNA. This sample has some 710,000 distinct CDR3 sequences in its table, and 35% to 60% of those were observed once. 15% to 20% of the sample is in the top ten clones. Material for sequencing was blood. The receptors were gathered from an elderly man in good health.

V is TRBV7-9 and J is TRBJ1-3; unclear D gene. The CDR3 runs to 15 residues. V lost 1 base, J lost 0 bases, and 7 bases lay in between. Germline-derived CDR1 and CDR2 are SEHNR and FQNEAQ (reference sequence). The chain's CDR3 is CASSLVLGSGNTIYF. The CDR3 coding sequence is TGTGCCAGCAGCTTAGTTCTGGGCTCTGGAAACACCATATATTTT.

The V and J genes are TRBV20-1 and TRBJ2-6; weak D call: TRBD2 (6 bases). Germline V gene lookup returns CDR1 DFQATT and CDR2 SNEGSKA (reference sequence). This CDR3 region has 14 residues. V lost 6 bases and J 3 bases, leaving 12 bases between the germline ends. Written as DNA, the CDR3 is TGCAGTGCACGCCCGGGGGTTGGGGCCAACGTCCTGACTTTC. This translates into CSARPGVGANVLTF.

As concerns this clonotype: Without the conserved terminal phenylalanine or tryptophan, this CDR3 likely stems from a read error. The chain uses TRBV4-3 and TRBJ2-7; D is uncertain. The length of the CDR3 is 16 residues. Trimming shortened V by 1 base and J by 0 bases, and 13 bases separated the two germline ends. Per germline, CDR1 LGHNA and CDR2 YSLEER. CDR3 in amino acids: CASSQGPDTSSYEQYL. The CDR3 DNA reads TGCGCCAGCAGCCAAGGTCCAGACACAAGCTCCTACGAGCAGTACTTA.

This clonotype was seen at least ten times. The rearrangement joins TRBV12-3 or TRBV12-4 to TRBJ2-5; 8 bases fit TRBD2. V gave up 6 bases and J gave up 5 bases; unmatched junction bases: 8. This CDR3 spans 14 amino acids. In DNA, the CDR3 is TGTGCCAGCAGCCCCCGGGGGGGATCGGAGACCCAGTACTTC. This gives the protein CASSPRGGSETQYF.

This clonotype was seen ten or more times. The gene calls are TRBV7-2 and TRBJ2-5; D is possibly TRBD1 or TRBD2 (5 bases each). This CDR3 region has 11 residues. CDR1 SGHTA and CDR2 FQGNSA come from the germline V gene. Trimming stripped 4 bases from V and 11 bases from J, with 11 bases between. DNA for the CDR3: TGTGCCAGCAGCTGGGGGTTGGAGCAGTACTTC. Translation gives CASSWGLEQYF.

This clonotype was observed a handful of times. The chain is built from TRBV7-2 and TRBJ2-1; 10 bases are shared with TRBD2. This CDR3 contains 16 residues. CDR1 and CDR2 (germline): SGHTA, FQGNSA. Trimming at V came to 4 bases and at J to 6 bases, leaving 9 bases not matched to a gene. The DNA of the CDR3 is TGTGCCAGCAGCTGGGGGACTAGCGCCAACGGCAATGAGCAGTTCTTC. Amino acid sequence: CASSWGTSANGNEQFF. The full variable domain, completed using reference TRBV7-2 and TRBJ2-1, is GAGVSQSPSNKVTEKGKDVELRCDPISGHTALYWYRQSLGQGLEFLIYFQGNSAPDKSGLPSDRFSAERTGGSVSTLTIQRTQQEDSAVYLCASSWGTSANGNEQFFGPGTRLTVL.

The sample holds many counts of this clonotype. The chain joins TRBV29-1 to TRBJ2-3, with D possibly TRBD2 on 6 matching bases. Germline-derived CDR1 and CDR2 are SQVTM and ANQGSEA. V was clipped by 7 bases and J by 4 bases, with 18 bases between them. This CDR3 is 14 amino acids long. CDR3 amino acids: CSARDSLEADTQYF. In DNA, the CDR3 is TGCAGCGCCCGGGACTCCCTAGAGGCAGATACGCAGTATTTT.

This clonotype has just a few counts. The chain is built from TRBV7-9 and TRBJ1-6, with TRBD1 matching 7 bases. The V and J ends lost 8 bases and 9 bases, in that order; junction bases with no gene match: 13. In germline, CDR1 is SEHNR, CDR2 FQNEAQ (reference sequence). CDR3 length: 15 amino acids. DNA for the CDR3: TGTGCCAGCCTCAACGACAGGGCGGTGGTTTCACCCCTCCACTTT. Protein sequence: CASLNDRAVVSPLHF.

V and J are TRBV12-3 or TRBV12-4 and TRBJ2-7; 7 bases are shared with TRBD1. The V gene end was trimmed by 5 bases and the J gene end by 7 bases; junction bases not matched to a gene: 14. The length of the CDR3 is 15 residues. CDR3 region: CASSVPGQIYNEQYF. The CDR3 DNA follows: TGTGCCAGCAGTGTACCGGGACAGATATACAATGAGCAGTACTTC.

This clonotype showed up just a few times. J is TRBJ2-1 and V is TRBV20-1, with 11 bases that match TRBD2. Per germline, CDR1 DFQATT and CDR2 SNEGSKA (reference sequence). J gave up 5 bases and V 0 bases, and 3 bases lay outside the gene matches. The length of the CDR3 is 15 residues. This chain's CDR3 is CSARDPSGRNNEQFF. The CDR3 bases are TGCAGTGCTAGAGATCCTAGCGGGAGGAACAATGAGCAGTTCTTC.

V usage is TRBV7-9 and J usage is TRBJ1-2, with a weak D call TRBD1 (5 bases). The CDR3 is 16 amino acids. From germline, CDR1 is SEHNR and CDR2 FQNEAQ (reference sequence). Trimming removed 3 bases at V and 5 bases at J, with 19 bases between. The CDR3 sequence is CASSLSLIPEGYGYTF. The CDR3 DNA is TGTGCCAGCAGCTTGTCATTAATACCAGAGGGGTATGGCTACACCTTC.

The chain carries TRBV12-3 or TRBV12-4 and TRBJ2-7, with D possibly matching TRBD1 (5 bases). The J call may not be correct, given that the DNA end is closer to TRBJ2-5. The CDR3 runs 11 residues. CDR3 sequence reads: CASSFQGTQYF. The DNA of the CDR3 is TGTGCCAGCAGTTTCCAGGGGACCCAGTACTTC.

The sample holds many counts of this clonotype. This chain links TRBV20-1 with TRBJ2-3, with D unclear. CDR1 and CDR2 from the germline V gene are DFQATT and SNEGSKA (reference sequence). V was shortened by 1 base and J by 2 bases, with 4 bases between the two germline ends. The length of the CDR3 is 12 residues. The CDR3 reads CSARGLTDTQYF. The CDR3 region has the DNA TGCAGTGCTAGAGGTCTCACAGATACGCAGTATTTT.